The rows below give T cell receptor beta chains drawn from one sample of a study of blood T cell repertoires in COVID-19. Produced via immunoSEQ multiplex PCR; TCRdb's table is partial and in-frame only. The sample records hundreds of thousands of clones, 70% to 90% being singletons. The source material was PBMCs or T cells enriched from blood (not recorded which). The receptor source for this set is a woman aged 25-40 years who had recovered from COVID-19. Each CDR3 is given with its conserved first and last residue. The D gene is left open where the match is weak. Rows give clone size only sometimes, using once, few, many, or a class for an expanded clone.

j_gene | v_gene | d_gene | abundance | CDR3nt | CDR3aa
TRBJ1-2 | TRBV13 | TRBD1 | NA | TGTGCCAGCAGCTTAGGCCCCGGGACAGGGGCCTATGGCTACACCTTC | CASSLGPGTGAYGYTF
TRBJ2-3 | TRBV11-2 | TRBD2 | NA | TGTGCCAGCAGCTGGATAGGGACTAGCGGGGGGCCAGATACGCAGTATTTT | CASSWIGTSGGPDTQYF
TRBJ2-5 | TRBV28 | TRBD2 | NA | TGTGCCAGCAGTTTGCTAGCGGGAACAGAGACCCAGTACTTC | CASSLLAGTETQYF
TRBJ1-2 | TRBV19 | NA | NA | TGTGCCATCCGACCGTCGGGAGTGGATGGCTACACCTTC | CAIRPSGVDGYTF
TRBJ2-7 | TRBV7-3 | NA | NA | TGTGCCAGCAGCTTGGGCGTCTCCTACGAGCAGTACTTC | CASSLGVSYEQYF
TRBJ1-2 | TRBV6-1 | NA | NA | TGTGCCAGCAGTGAAAGACAGCTTAACTATGGCTACACCTTC | CASSERQLNYGYTF
TRBJ2-7 | TRBV29-1 | TRBD1 | NA | TGCAGCGTTGAGGGACAGGGAAGAGCCTCCTACGAGCAGTACTTC | CSVEGQGRASYEQYF
TRBJ2-4 | TRBV7-3 | TRBD1 | once | TGTGCCAGCAGCCCGGGACAGGGAAACATTCAGTACTTC | CASSPGQGNIQYF
TRBJ1-2 | TRBV6-5 | NA | NA | TGTGCCAGCAGTTATCCGGACGGGAACTATCGGGGGGGCTACACCTTC | CASSYPDGNYRGGYTF
TRBJ2-7 | TRBV7-2 | NA | NA | TGTGCCAGCAGCTTAGGATCGGGGGTTCCCTACGAGCAGTACTTC | CASSLGSGVPYEQYF
TRBJ1-4 | TRBV27 | TRBD1 | NA | TGTGCCAGCAGGTGGACAGGGACTAATGAAAAACTGTTTTTT | CASRWTGTNEKLFF
TRBJ1-2 | TRBV28 | TRBD1 | NA | TGTGCCAGCAGTTCGGGGCCACAGGGGAACTATGGCTACACCTTC | CASSSGPQGNYGYTF
TRBJ1-2 | TRBV7-9 | NA | NA | TGTGCCAGCAGCCACATTCGGACAGCCTCGTATGGCTACACCTTC | CASSHIRTASYGYTF
TRBJ2-1 | TRBV4-3 | TRBD2 | NA | TGCGCCAGCAGCCAAGAAGGCGGGGGGGCACACAATGAGCAGTTCTTC | CASSQEGGGAHNEQFF
TRBJ1-5 | TRBV10-1 | NA | many | TGCGCCAGCAGTCCAGGGGTCGATCAGCCCCAGCATTTT | CASSPGVDQPQHF
TRBJ2-7 | TRBV12-3/TRBV12-4 | NA | NA | TGTGCCAGCAGTTTCCCTGGGAGAGAGCAGTACTTC | CASSFPGREQYF
TRBJ1-2 | TRBV28 | TRBD1 | NA | TGTGCCAGCAGTTTAACTTCGACAGGGAGAGGGCCCGTCTTC | CASSLTSTGRGPVF
TRBJ2-5 | TRBV11-3 | TRBD2 | NA | TGTGCCAGCAGCTCTGGGGTAGCGGGGGACCAAGAGACCCAGTACTTC | CASSSGVAGDQETQYF
TRBJ1-1 | TRBV9 | NA | NA | TGTGCCAGCAGCGTGGGCGGGATGAACACTGAAGCTTTCTTT | CASSVGGMNTEAFF
TRBJ1-1 | TRBV27 | NA | NA | TGTGCCAGCAGTTTACAGTCGGGGAACACTGAAGCTTTCTTT | CASSLQSGNTEAFF
TRBJ1-5 | TRBV7-9 | NA | few | TGTGCCAGCAGCTCGACACGGGGGGATCAGCCCCAGCATTTT | CASSSTRGDQPQHF
TRBJ2-6 | TRBV2 | NA | NA | TGTGCCAGCAGTGGCAGCTCTGGGGCCAACGTCCTGACTTTC | CASSGSSGANVLTF
TRBJ1-2 | TRBV4-1 | NA | NA | TGCGCCAGCAGCCCGTCGCAGGGGCTTTACTATGGCTACACCTTC | CASSPSQGLYYGYTF
TRBJ2-2 | TRBV28 | TRBD2 | NA | TGTGCCAGCAGTTTTTTTGCCGGGGGGACCGGGGAGCTGTTTTTT | CASSFFAGGTGELFF
TRBJ1-1 | TRBV4-1 | NA | NA | TGCGCCAGCAGCCAAGTAGACAAGGACACTGAAGCTTTCTTT | CASSQVDKDTEAFF
TRBJ1-5 | TRBV7-2 | NA | NA | TGTGCCAGCAGCTTATTTCTGGGGCGGAACAATCAGCCCCAGCATTTT | CASSLFLGRNNQPQHF
TRBJ1-2 | TRBV19 | NA | NA | TGTGCCAGTAGTATAGATCGGGGAGTCGGCACCTTC | CASSIDRGVGTF
TRBJ1-3 | TRBV7-7 | NA | NA | TGTGCTAGCAGCTTAGGGCCAGGGGCTGGAAACACCATATATTTT | CASSLGPGAGNTIYF
TRBJ1-2 | TRBV7-9 | TRBD1 | once | TGTGCCAGCATCATCCTTGCCGGGACAGGGGGCGGTGGCTACACCTTC | CASIILAGTGGGGYTF
TRBJ1-5 | TRBV28 | NA | NA | TGTGCCAGCAGTTGGCAGGGTTTTTACCAGCCCCAGCATTTT | CASSWQGFYQPQHF
TRBJ2-5 | TRBV28 | NA | NA | TGTGCCAGCAGTTTATCCGGTTCAGAGACCCAGTACTTC | CASSLSGSETQYF
TRBJ1-4 | TRBV27 | NA | NA | TGTGCCAGCAGTTTAATACGGCAGGGTGCGGAAAAACTGTTTTTT | CASSLIRQGAEKLFF
TRBJ1-5 | TRBV2 | NA | NA | TGTGCCAGCAGTTATAGCAATCAGCCCCAGCATTTT | CASSYSNQPQHF
TRBJ2-3 | TRBV21-1 | NA | NA | TGTGCCAGCAGCTACAATAAAACTACCGAGACTAGCTGGAGGGATACGCAGTATTTT | CASSYNKTTETSWRDTQYF
TRBJ2-7 | TRBV12-3/TRBV12-4 | TRBD1 | NA | TGTGCCAGCAGCTACAGGGGATCTCGTGAGCAGTACTTC | CASSYRGSREQYF
TRBJ1-2 | TRBV4-2 | TRBD1 | NA | TGTGCCAGCAGCCAAGGGGGACAGGGTAACGGCTACACCTTC | CASSQGGQGNGYTF
TRBJ1-3 | TRBV5-5 | NA | NA | TGTGCCAGCAGCCTCTTTAACCGCCAGGCCACCATATATTTT | CASSLFNRQATIYF
TRBJ1-6 | TRBV3-1/TRBV3-2 | NA | NA | TGTGCCAGCAGACCCGAGGACACCTATAATTCACCCCTCCACTTT | CASRPEDTYNSPLHF
TRBJ2-5 | TRBV10-3 | TRBD2 | NA | TGTGCCATCAGTGATACCGGGACTAGCGGTGGCACCCAGTACTTC | CAISDTGTSGGTQYF
TRBJ1-1 | TRBV30 | NA | NA | TGTGCCTGGCAAGGAGGGGCCACTGAAGCTTTCTTT | CAWQGGATEAFF
TRBJ1-5 | TRBV6-5 | NA | NA | TGTGCCAGCAGTTACGGGCCTGATCAGCCCCAGCATTTT | CASSYGPDQPQHF
TRBJ1-2 | TRBV6-4 | NA | once | TGTGCCAGCAGTGACTCAGACTTTTGGGGCACCCTGTTATGGGACTATGGCTACACCTTC | CASSDSDFWGTLLWDYGYTF
TRBJ2-3 | TRBV10-1 | TRBD2 | once | TGCGCCAGCAGTGAGTCAACTAGCGGGGGGATAGGCACAGATACGCAGTATTTT | CASSESTSGGIGTDTQYF
TRBJ2-7 | TRBV19 | TRBD2 | NA | TGTGCCAGTAGTATTAAAGCGGGAGGGCCCAACGAGCAGTACTTC | CASSIKAGGPNEQYF
TRBJ1-1 | TRBV28 | TRBD1 | NA | TGTGCCAGCAGTTTAGGGCCAGGGGGCACTGAAGCTTTCTTT | CASSLGPGGTEAFF